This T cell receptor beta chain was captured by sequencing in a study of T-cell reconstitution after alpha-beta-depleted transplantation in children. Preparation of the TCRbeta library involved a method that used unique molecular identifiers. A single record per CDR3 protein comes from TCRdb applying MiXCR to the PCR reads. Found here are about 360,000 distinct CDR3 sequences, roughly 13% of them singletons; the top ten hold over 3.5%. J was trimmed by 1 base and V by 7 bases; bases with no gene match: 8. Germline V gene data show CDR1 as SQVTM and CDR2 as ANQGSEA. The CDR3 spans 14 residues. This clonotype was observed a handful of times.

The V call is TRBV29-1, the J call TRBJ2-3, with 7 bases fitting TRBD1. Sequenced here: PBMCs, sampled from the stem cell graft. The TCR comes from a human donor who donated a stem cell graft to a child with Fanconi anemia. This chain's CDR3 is CSARTGRRTDTQYF. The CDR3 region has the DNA TGCAGCGCCCGGACAGGTCGACGCACAGATACGCAGTATTTT.